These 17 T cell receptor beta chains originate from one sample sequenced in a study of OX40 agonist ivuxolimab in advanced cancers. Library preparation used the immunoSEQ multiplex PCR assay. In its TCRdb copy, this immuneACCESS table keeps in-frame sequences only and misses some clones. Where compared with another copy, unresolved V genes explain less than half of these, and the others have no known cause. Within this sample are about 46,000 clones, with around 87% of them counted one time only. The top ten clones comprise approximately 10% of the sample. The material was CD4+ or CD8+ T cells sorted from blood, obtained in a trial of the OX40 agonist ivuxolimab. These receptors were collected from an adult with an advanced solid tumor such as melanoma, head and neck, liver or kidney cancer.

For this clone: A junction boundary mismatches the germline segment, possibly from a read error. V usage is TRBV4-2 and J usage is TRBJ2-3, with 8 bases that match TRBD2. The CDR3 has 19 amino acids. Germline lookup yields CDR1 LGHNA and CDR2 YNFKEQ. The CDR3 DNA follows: TGTGCCAGCAGCCACCACCTCAATCCATATACTAGCGGCACCGATACGCAGTATTTT. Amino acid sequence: CASSHHLNPYTSGTDTQYF.

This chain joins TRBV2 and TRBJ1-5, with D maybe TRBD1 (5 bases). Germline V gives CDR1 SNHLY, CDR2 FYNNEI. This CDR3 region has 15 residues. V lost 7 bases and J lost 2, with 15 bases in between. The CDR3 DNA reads TGTGCCAGCACCGGAGCGGGGGTTGGCAATCAGCCCCAGCATTTT. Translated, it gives CASTGAGVGNQPQHF.

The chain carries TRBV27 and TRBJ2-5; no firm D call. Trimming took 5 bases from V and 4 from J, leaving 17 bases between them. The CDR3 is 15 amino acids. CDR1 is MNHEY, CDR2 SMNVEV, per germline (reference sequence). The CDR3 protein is CASSPRAPLGETQYF. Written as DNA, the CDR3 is TGTGCCAGCAGTCCCCGGGCCCCCCTCGGAGAGACCCAGTACTTC.

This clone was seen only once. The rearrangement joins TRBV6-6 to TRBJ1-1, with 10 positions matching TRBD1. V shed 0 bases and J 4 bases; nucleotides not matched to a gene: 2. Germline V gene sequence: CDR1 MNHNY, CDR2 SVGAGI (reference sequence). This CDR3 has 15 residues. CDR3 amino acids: CASSYSTGGVTEAFF. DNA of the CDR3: TGTGCCAGCAGTTACTCGACAGGGGGCGTCACTGAAGCTTTCTTT.

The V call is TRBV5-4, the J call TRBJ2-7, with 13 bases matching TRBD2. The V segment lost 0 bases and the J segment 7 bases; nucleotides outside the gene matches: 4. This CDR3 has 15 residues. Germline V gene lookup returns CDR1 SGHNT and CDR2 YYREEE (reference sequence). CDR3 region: CASSLETSGRREQYF. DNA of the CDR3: TGTGCCAGCAGCTTGGAGACTAGCGGGAGGAGAGAGCAGTACTTC.

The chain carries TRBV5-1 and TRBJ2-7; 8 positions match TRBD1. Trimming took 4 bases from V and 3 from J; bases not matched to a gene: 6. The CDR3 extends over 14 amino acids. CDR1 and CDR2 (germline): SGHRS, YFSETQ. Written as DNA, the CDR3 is TGCGCCAGCAGCCCGGGGACAGGCTACTACGAGCAGTACTTC. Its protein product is CASSPGTGYYEQYF.

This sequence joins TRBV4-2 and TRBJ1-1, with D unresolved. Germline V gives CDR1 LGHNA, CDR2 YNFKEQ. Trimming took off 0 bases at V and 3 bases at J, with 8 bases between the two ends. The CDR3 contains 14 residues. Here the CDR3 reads CASSQDRRDTEAFF. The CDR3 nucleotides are TGTGCCAGCAGCCAAGATAGGCGAGACACTGAAGCTTTCTTT.

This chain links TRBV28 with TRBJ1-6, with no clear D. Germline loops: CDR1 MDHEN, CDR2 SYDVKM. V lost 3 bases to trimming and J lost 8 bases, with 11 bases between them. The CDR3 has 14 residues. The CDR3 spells CASSFGRSHSPLHF. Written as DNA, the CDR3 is TGTGCCAGCAGTTTTGGTAGAAGTCATTCACCCCTCCACTTT.

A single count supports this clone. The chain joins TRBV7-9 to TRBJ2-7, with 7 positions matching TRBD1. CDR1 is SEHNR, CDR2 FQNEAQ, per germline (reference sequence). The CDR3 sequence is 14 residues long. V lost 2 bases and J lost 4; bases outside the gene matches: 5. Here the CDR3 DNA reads TGTGCCAGCAGCTTACCGGGACAGATATACGAGCAGTACTTC. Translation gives CASSLPGQIYEQYF.

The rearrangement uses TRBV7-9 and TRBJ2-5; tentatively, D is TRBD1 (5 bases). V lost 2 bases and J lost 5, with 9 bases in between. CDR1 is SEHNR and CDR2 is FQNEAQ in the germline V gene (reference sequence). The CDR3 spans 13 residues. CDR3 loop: CASSLKGWETQYF. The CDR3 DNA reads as TGTGCCAGCAGCTTAAAGGGGTGGGAGACCCAGTACTTC. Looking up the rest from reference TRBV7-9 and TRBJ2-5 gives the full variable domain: DTGVSQNPRHKITKRGQNVTFRCDPISEHNRLYWYRQTLGQGPEFLTYFQNEAQLEKSRLLSDRFSAERPKGSFSTLEIQRTEQGDSAMYLCASSLKGWETQYFGPGTRLLVL.

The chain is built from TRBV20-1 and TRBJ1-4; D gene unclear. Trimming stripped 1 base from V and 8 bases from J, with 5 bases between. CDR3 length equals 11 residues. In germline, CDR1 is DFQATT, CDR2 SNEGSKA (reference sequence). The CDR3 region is CSARGGEKLFF. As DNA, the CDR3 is TGCAGTGCTAGAGGGGGAGAAAAACTGTTTTTT.

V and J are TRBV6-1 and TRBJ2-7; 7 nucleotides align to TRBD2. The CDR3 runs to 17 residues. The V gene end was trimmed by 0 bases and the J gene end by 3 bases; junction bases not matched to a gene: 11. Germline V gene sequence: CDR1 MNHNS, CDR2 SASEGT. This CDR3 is CASSEAWETSHLYEQYF. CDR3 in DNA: TGTGCCAGCAGTGAAGCTTGGGAGACTAGCCACCTCTACGAGCAGTACTTC.

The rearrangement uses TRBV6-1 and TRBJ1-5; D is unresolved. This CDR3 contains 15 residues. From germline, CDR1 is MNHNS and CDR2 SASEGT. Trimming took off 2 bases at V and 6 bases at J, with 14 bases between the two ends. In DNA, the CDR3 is TGTGCCAGCAGTGAATTTTCGGGGATTAGTCAGCCCCAGCATTTT. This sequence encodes CASSEFSGISQPQHF.

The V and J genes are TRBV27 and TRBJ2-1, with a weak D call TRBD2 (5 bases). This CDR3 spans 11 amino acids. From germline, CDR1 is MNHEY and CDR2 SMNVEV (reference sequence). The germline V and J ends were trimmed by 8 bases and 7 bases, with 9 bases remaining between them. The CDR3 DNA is TGTGCCAGCGCGGGCTCGAATGAGCAGTTCTTC. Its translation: CASAGSNEQFF.

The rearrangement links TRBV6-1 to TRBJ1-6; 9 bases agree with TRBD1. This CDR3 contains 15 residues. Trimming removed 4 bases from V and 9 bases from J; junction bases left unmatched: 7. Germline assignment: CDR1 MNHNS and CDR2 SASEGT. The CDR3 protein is CASSGGDRVFSPLHF. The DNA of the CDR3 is TGTGCCAGCAGTGGAGGGGACAGGGTATTTTCACCCCTCCACTTT.

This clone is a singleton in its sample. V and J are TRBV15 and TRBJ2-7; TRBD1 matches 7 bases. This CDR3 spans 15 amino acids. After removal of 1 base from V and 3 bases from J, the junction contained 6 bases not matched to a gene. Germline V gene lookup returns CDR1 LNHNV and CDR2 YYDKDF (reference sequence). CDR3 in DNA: TGTGCCACCAGCAGAGTGCAGGGGGTTGGCTACGAGCAGTACTTC. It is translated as CATSRVQGVGYEQYF.

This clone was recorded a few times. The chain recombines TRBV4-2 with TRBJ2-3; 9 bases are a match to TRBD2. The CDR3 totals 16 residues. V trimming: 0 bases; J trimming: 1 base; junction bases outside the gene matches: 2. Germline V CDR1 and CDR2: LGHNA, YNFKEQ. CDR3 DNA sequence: TGTGCCAGCAGCCAAGAAGCGGGGGGCGGCACAGATACGCAGTATTTT. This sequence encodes CASSQEAGGGTDTQYF.